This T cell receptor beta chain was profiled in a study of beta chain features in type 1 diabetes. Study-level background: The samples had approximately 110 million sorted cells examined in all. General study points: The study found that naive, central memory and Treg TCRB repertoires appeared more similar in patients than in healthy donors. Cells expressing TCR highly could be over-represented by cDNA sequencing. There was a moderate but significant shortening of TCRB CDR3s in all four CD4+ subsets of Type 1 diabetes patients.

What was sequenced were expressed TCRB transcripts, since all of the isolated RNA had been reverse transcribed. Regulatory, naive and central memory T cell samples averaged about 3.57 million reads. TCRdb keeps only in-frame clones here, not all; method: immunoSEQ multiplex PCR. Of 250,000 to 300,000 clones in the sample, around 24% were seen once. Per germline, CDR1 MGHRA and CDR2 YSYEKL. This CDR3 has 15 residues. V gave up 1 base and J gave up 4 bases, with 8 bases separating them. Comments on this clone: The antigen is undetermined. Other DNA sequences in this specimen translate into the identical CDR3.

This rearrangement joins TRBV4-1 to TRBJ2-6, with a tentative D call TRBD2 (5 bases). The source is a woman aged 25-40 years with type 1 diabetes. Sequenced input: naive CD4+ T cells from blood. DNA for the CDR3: TGCGCCAGCAGCCAAGGCGGGTCGGGGGCCAACGTCCTGACTTTC. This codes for CASSQGGSGANVLTF.